One and the same sample provided the 4 T cell receptor beta chains below, sequenced in a study of T-cell memory formation after mild COVID-19. TCRdb fed the 5' RACE reads into MiXCR, producing one record per CDR3 protein. The data contain around 83,000 distinct CDR3 sequences, around a quarter of them singletons. The sequenced sample was PBMCs or a T cell subset sorted from them (not recorded which). These TCRs come from a young man who had mild COVID-19 (a few samples of this study predate the infection). Cell type and time point are not known.

This clonotype has more than one count but fewer than ten. This chain connects TRBV19 to TRBJ2-3; a weak D match, TRBD2 (6 bases). Germline CDR1 is LNHDA and CDR2 is SQIVND (reference sequence). V lost 6 bases to trimming and J lost 0 bases, with 16 bases between them. The CDR3 is made up of 16 amino acids. CDR3 DNA sequence: TGTGCCAGTAGCGGTCCGGCGGGGTCTAGCACAGATACGCAGTATTTT. Its translation: CASSGPAGSSTDTQYF.

This clonotype was recorded a few times. This chain connects TRBV7-9 to TRBJ1-5, with 8 bases identical to TRBD1. The CDR3 covers 16 residues. Germline V gene sequence: CDR1 SEHNR, CDR2 FQNEAQ (reference sequence). The ends lost 3 bases at V and 3 bases at J; junction bases unmatched: 7. The CDR3 coding sequence is TGTGCCAGCAGCTTGGCCGGACAGGGAATCAATCAGCCCCAGCATTTT. Translation: CASSLAGQGINQPQHF.

Comments on this clonotype: Its ends do not fully match the called genes, so a read error is possible. The chain combines TRBV9 with TRBJ2-2; perhaps D is TRBD1 or TRBD2 (5 bases each). The CDR3 covers 17 residues. Germline CDR1 is SGDLS and CDR2 is YYNGEE. CDR3 sequence (DNA): TGTGCCAGCAGCGTGCAGGGATCTACCCCAGGTTCCGGGGAGCTGATTTTT. The encoded protein is CASSVQGSTPGSGELIF.

This clonotype has a count of ten or more. This chain connects TRBV6-6 to TRBJ1-5, with a possible D match to TRBD1 (6 bases). Trimming removed 5 bases at V and 3 bases at J, with 11 bases between. Germline V gene sequence: CDR1 MNHNY, CDR2 SVGAGI (reference sequence). The CDR3 covers 14 residues. CDR3 nucleotide sequence: TGTGCCAGCAGTCATGGACAGCTCAATCAGCCCCAGCATTTT. Its protein product is CASSHGQLNQPQHF.